Included here is one TCR beta chain sequence, with context. Its specificity is unknown. Generated by immunoSEQ multiplex PCR, the TCRdb table keeps only in-frame clones and is missing some. The top ten clones hold 3% to 3.5% of a sample with about 200,000 clones, 90% to 95% of them seen once. This specimen belongs to a study of T cell responses to AZD1222 COVID-19 vaccine. Study-wide points: All repertoire sampling was performed exclusively after the peak T cell response. CD4 TCRs associated with vaccination spanned spike, dominating at 160-218 and 743-854. Clonal diversity was possibly underestimated, and white British individuals and females predominated among donors. As reported, nearly half of all spike-specific TCRs target variant regions that are unmutated.

Deletions cut 0 bases from V and 1 base from J, with 12 bases between. Germline V gene lookup returns CDR1 MGHRA and CDR2 YSYEKL. This CDR3 has 16 amino acids. The specimen comprised peripheral blood, sampled 28 days after the second AZD1222 dose. The chain recombines TRBV4-1 with TRBJ1-1; no clear D. This receptor was obtained from an adult who received the AZD1222 COVID-19 vaccine. Here the CDR3 reads CASSQEGRGSNTEAFF. CDR3 nucleotides: TGCGCCAGCAGCCAAGAGGGCCGGGGTTCGAACACTGAAGCTTTCTTT.